This T cell receptor beta chain is drawn from a study of monozygotic twins with inflammatory bowel disease. General study findings and limits: Limited power may explain why concordant and discordant twins showed no difference in repertoire similarity. The study found lower TCRbeta diversity (inverse Simpson) in IBD patients than in healthy co-twins.

As regards this clonotype: The antigen remains undetermined.

TCRdb reprocessed the 5' RACE reads, with one entry per CDR3 protein and no DNA. The sample has 85,000 to 110,000 distinct CDR3 sequences. This CDR3 has 11 residues. Germline CDR1 DFQATT, CDR2 SNEGSKA (reference sequence). The sequencing input was blood. The receptor was derived from a human donor with ulcerative colitis or Crohn's disease, or a healthy co-twin of an affected twin (not recorded which). The chain is built from TRBV20-1 and TRBJ1-3; with no DNA, the TCRdb D assignment of TRBD1 cannot be verified. CDR3 sequence reads: CSVRTGTTIYF.